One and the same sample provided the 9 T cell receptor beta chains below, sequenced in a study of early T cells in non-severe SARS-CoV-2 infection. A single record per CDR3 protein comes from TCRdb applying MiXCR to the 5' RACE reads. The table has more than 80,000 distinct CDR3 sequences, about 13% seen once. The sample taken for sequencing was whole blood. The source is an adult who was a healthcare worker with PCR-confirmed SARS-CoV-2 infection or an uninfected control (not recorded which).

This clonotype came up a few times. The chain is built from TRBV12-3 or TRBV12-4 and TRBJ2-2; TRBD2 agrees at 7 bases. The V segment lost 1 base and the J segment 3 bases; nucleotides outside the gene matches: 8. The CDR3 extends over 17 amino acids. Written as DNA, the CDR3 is TGTGCCAGCAGTTTAGGTCGGAGCGGGGCGTACACCGGGGAGCTGTTTTTT. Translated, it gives CASSLGRSGAYTGELFF.

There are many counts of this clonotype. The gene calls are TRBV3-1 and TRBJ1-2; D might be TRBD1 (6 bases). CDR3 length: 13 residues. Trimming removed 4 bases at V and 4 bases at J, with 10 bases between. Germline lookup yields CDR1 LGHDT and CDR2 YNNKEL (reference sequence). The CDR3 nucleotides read TGTGCCAGCAGCCGAGGACAGACCTATGGCTACACCTTC. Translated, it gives CASSRGQTYGYTF. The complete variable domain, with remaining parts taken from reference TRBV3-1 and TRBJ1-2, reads DTAVSQTPKYLVTQMGNDKSIKCEQNLGHDTMYWYKQDSKKFLKIMFSYNNKELIINETVPNRFSPKSPDKAHLNLHINSLELGDSAVYFCASSRGQTYGYTFGSGTRLTVV.

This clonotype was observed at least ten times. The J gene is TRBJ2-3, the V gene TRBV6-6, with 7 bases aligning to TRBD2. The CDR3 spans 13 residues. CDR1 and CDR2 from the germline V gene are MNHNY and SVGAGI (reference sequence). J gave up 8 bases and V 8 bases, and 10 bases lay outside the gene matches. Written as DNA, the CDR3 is TGTGCCAGCGGGCGGGGGACCCCAGTTACGCAGTATTTT. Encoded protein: CASGRGTPVTQYF.

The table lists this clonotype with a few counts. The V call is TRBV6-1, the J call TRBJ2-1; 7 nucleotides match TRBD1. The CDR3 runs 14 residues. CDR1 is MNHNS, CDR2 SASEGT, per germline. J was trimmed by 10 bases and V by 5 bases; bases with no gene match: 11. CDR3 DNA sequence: TGTGCCAGCAGTACCGACAGGGCGCTCAGAGAGCAGTTCTTC. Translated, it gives CASSTDRALREQFF.

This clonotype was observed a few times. The CDR3: CASSLGRWNDATNEKLFF. Here the CDR3 DNA reads TGTGCCAGCAGCTTGGGACGGTGGAATGATGCAACTAATGAAAAACTGTTTTTT. V is TRBV11-2 and J is TRBJ1-4; TRBD1 is a possible D gene (5 bases). The CDR3 contains 18 residues. The V and J ends lost 3 bases and 0 bases respectively, with 17 bases between them. CDR1 SGHAT and CDR2 FQNNGV come from the germline V gene.

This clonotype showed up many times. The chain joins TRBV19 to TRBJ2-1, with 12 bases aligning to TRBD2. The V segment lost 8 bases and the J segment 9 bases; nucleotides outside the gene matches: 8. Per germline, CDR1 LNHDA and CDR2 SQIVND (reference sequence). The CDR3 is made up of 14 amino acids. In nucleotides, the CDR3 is TGTGCCAGTCTAGCGGGGGGGATCCATGTTGAGCAGTTCTTC. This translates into CASLAGGIHVEQFF.

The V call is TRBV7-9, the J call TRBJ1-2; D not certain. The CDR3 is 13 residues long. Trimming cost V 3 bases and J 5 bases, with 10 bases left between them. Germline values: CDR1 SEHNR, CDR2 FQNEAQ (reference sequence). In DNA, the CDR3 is TGTGCCAGCAGCTTGGAGAGCCCATATGGCTACACCTTC. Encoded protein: CASSLESPYGYTF.

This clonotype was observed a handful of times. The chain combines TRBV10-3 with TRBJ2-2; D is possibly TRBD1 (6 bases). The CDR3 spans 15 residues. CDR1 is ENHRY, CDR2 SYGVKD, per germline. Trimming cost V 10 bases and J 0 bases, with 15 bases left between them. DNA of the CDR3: TGTGCCACTCTAACAGGGCAAGCGAACACCGGGGAGCTGTTTTTT. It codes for CATLTGQANTGELFF.

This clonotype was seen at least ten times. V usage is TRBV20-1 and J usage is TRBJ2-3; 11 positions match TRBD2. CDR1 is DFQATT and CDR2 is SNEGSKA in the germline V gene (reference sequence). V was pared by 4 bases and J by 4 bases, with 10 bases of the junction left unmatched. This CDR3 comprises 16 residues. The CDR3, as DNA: TGCAGTGCTACCCCATTACTAGCGGGGGTCGCAGATACGCAGTATTTT. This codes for CSATPLLAGVADTQYF.